The 18 T cell receptor beta chains below all came from one sample that was sequenced in a study of blood T cell repertoires in COVID-19. Assay used: immunoSEQ multiplex PCR; TCRdb lists only in-frame clones, some missing. The data contain approximately 79,000 clones, 80% to 90% of them singletons. The sample taken for sequencing was peripheral blood. The receptors were gathered from a woman between 50 and 59 years old with acute or convalescent COVID-19.

With regard to this clone: This sample also contains other DNA sequences that code for the same CDR3. V usage is TRBV5-1 and J usage is TRBJ2-7; a weak D match, TRBD1 (5 bases). CDR3 size: 13 residues. Germline values: CDR1 SGHRS, CDR2 YFSETQ. The V gene lost 0 bases and the J gene lost 2 bases, with 6 bases spanning the gap. For the CDR3, the DNA is TGCGCCAGCAGCTTGGGCAGGGCCTACGAGCAGTACTTC. Encoded protein: CASSLGRAYEQYF. The full variable domain, in which reference TRBV5-1 and TRBJ2-7 provide the parts outside the CDR3, is KAGVTQTPRYLIKTRGQQVTLSCSPISGHRSVSWYQQTPGQGLQFLFEYFSETQRNKGNFPGRFSGRQFSNSRSEMNVSTLELGDSALYLCASSLGRAYEQYFGPGTRLTVT.

This sequence joins TRBV7-6 and TRBJ2-7, with D perhaps TRBD2 (5 bases). Per the germline V gene, CDR1 is SGHVS and CDR2 is FNYEAQ. This CDR3 comprises 15 residues. V lost 4 bases, J lost 4 bases, and 17 bases lay in between. CDR3 protein: CASSYDGRGEYEQYF. DNA of the CDR3: TGTGCCAGCAGCTACGATGGACGGGGAGAATACGAGCAGTACTTC.

This clone was found once. The chain is built from TRBV14 and TRBJ1-3; 8 bases align to TRBD1. Germline CDR1 SGHDN, CDR2 FVKESK. CDR3 length equals 15 residues. V gave up 0 bases and J gave up 5 bases; unmatched junction bases: 3. The CDR3 bases are TGTGCCAGCAGCCAAGACAGGGGGCAAAGAAACACCATATATTTT. As protein: CASSQDRGQRNTIYF. The complete variable domain, with remaining parts taken from reference TRBV14 and TRBJ1-3, reads EAGVTQFPSHSVIEKGQTVTLRCDPISGHDNLYWYRRVMGKEIKFLLHFVKESKQDESGMPNNRFLAERTGGTYSTLKVQPAELEDSGVYFCASSQDRGQRNTIYFGEGSWLTVV.

The chain couples TRBV2 to TRBJ2-2; TRBD1 matches at 7 bases. Trimming removed 11 bases from V and 0 bases from J; junction bases left unmatched: 9. CDR1 and CDR2 from the germline V gene are SNHLY and FYNNEI. The CDR3 extends over 15 amino acids. The CDR3 here is CAGRRQGANTGELFF. In DNA, the CDR3 is TGTGCCGGTAGGCGACAGGGCGCGAACACCGGGGAGCTGTTTTTT.

The V gene is TRBV24-1, the J gene TRBJ2-3; TRBD2 might be the D (6 bases). CDR1 is KGHDR and CDR2 is SFDVKD in the germline V gene. Trimming stripped 9 bases from V and 0 bases from J, with 12 bases between. The CDR3 sequence is 14 residues long. CDR3 sequence reads: CATPLALSTDTQYF. The CDR3, as DNA: TGTGCCACCCCTCTAGCGCTTAGCACAGATACGCAGTATTTT.

This clone was seen just once. The rearrangement uses TRBV5-5 and TRBJ2-7; D gene uncertain. Trimming pared 0 bases from V and 3 bases from J, leaving 7 bases between. This CDR3 comprises 13 residues. Germline V lookup: CDR1 SGHKS, CDR2 YYEKEE (reference sequence). The CDR3 is CASSLEPGYEQYF. Here the CDR3 DNA reads TGTGCCAGCAGCTTGGAACCGGGCTACGAGCAGTACTTC.

This sequence joins TRBV2 and TRBJ2-2; 9 nucleotides agree with TRBD2. J lost 5 bases, V lost 6 bases, and 19 bases had no gene match. The V gene's germline CDR1 is SNHLY and CDR2 FYNNEI. This CDR3 is 19 amino acids long. The CDR3 region is CASREQLAGVGGKTGELFF. The CDR3 region has the DNA TGTGCCAGCAGGGAGCAATTAGCGGGAGTAGGCGGGAAAACCGGGGAGCTGTTTTTT.

The V call is TRBV29-1, the J call TRBJ2-1; D perhaps matches TRBD2 (5 bases). V lost 3 bases, J lost 4 bases, and 7 bases lay in between. Germline lookup yields CDR1 SQVTM and CDR2 ANQGSEA. The CDR3 contains 12 residues. The CDR3 sequence: CSVDRGYNEQFF. The CDR3 DNA is TGCAGCGTTGATCGAGGGTACAATGAGCAGTTCTTC.

This chain joins TRBV7-2 and TRBJ2-5; 10 positions agree with TRBD2. The CDR3 runs 14 residues. CDR1 SGHTA and CDR2 FQGNSA come from the germline V gene. V was clipped by 6 bases and J by 2 bases; unmatched bases: 3. CDR3 in amino acids: CASRWTSGQETQYF. Here the CDR3 DNA reads TGTGCCAGCAGATGGACTAGCGGACAAGAGACCCAGTACTTC.

This chain links TRBV19 with TRBJ1-4; 8 bases agree with TRBD1. V shed 6 bases and J 5 bases; nucleotides not matched to a gene: 35. This CDR3 has 24 residues. Germline values: CDR1 LNHDA, CDR2 SQIVND (reference sequence). CDR3 coding DNA: TGTGCCAGTAGATTTTCTCGGTTGAGACATCCGAACCGGACAGGGAACGGTTCGAATGAAAAACTGTTTTTT. It yields the protein CASRFSRLRHPNRTGNGSNEKLFF.

The gene calls are TRBV2 and TRBJ2-3; D is perhaps TRBD1 (6 bases). Germline V gene lookup returns CDR1 SNHLY and CDR2 FYNNEI. The CDR3 consists of 13 residues. V dropped 4 bases and J dropped 4 bases, with 9 bases sitting between them. The CDR3 region is CASSVQGSDTQYF. The CDR3 DNA is TGTGCCAGCAGTGTTCAGGGGTCAGATACGCAGTATTTT.

The chain links TRBV6-1 to TRBJ2-7; 7 positions agree with TRBD1. The CDR3 is made up of 16 amino acids. CDR1 is MNHNS and CDR2 is SASEGT in the germline V gene. J was trimmed by 2 bases and V by 4 bases; bases with no gene match: 11. The CDR3 DNA reads TGTGCCAGCAGTGGAAAAGGGGGCGGCAGAACCTACGAGCAGTACTTC. This translates into CASSGKGGGRTYEQYF.

The rearrangement uses TRBV19 and TRBJ2-7; possibly TRBD1 for D (7 bases). This CDR3 is 14 amino acids long. Trimming removed 6 bases from V and 2 bases from J, with 14 bases in between. The germline gives CDR1 LNHDA, CDR2 SQIVND (reference sequence). DNA of the CDR3: TGTGCCAGTAGCCGACAGGGAGGACCCTACGAGCAGTACTTC. It encodes CASSRQGGPYEQYF.

The chain is built from TRBV5-1 and TRBJ1-2; D gene unclear. V lost 6 bases and J lost 0, with 12 bases in between. This CDR3 is built from 14 residues. CDR1 is SGHRS and CDR2 is YFSETQ in the germline V gene. DNA for the CDR3: TGCGCCAGCACCCTGGAAGGAGCTAACTATGGCTACACCTTC. Translation gives CASTLEGANYGYTF.

V gene TRBV7-2 combines with J gene TRBJ2-1; D remains unclear. The V gene's germline CDR1 is SGHTA and CDR2 FQGNSA. The CDR3 contains 15 residues. Trimming left V 5 bases short and J 2 bases short, with 13 bases between. CDR3 coding DNA: TGTGCCAGCAGCCCCCATTTTGGGCCCTACAATGAGCAGTTCTTC. Translation gives CASSPHFGPYNEQFF.

V and J are TRBV5-1 and TRBJ2-3, with D possibly matching TRBD2 (6 bases). From germline, CDR1 is SGHRS and CDR2 YFSETQ. V gave up 2 bases and J gave up 0 bases, with 10 bases separating them. CDR3 length: 15 amino acids. The CDR3: CASSLVGGSTDTQYF. The DNA for the CDR3 is TGCGCCAGCAGCTTAGTGGGGGGAAGCACAGATACGCAGTATTTT.

As concerns this clone: The identical CDR3 is also encoded by other nucleotide sequences in the sample. The chain joins TRBV29-1 to TRBJ1-1; D is possibly TRBD1 (5 bases). V was shortened by 4 bases and J by 4 bases, with 7 bases between the two germline ends. The CDR3 totals 11 residues. In germline, CDR1 is SQVTM, CDR2 ANQGSEA. The CDR3 sequence is CSVVRGTEAFF. The CDR3 DNA reads as TGCAGCGTTGTTAGGGGCACTGAAGCTTTCTTT. The variable domain in full, completed from reference TRBV29-1 and TRBJ1-1, reads SAVISQKPSRDICQRGTSLTIQCQVDSQVTMMFWYRQQPGQSLTLIATANQGSEATYESGFVIDKFPISRPNLTFSTLTVSNMSPEDSSIYLCSVVRGTEAFFGQGTRLTVV.

This rearrangement joins TRBV5-4 to TRBJ1-4; D unresolved. The V end was cut by 2 bases, the J end by 7 bases, with 9 bases between. CDR3 length: 13 amino acids. Germline V lookup: CDR1 SGHNT, CDR2 YYREEE (reference sequence). The CDR3 DNA reads TGTGCCAGCAGCTTCAATTCCGGTGAAAAACTGTTTTTT. As protein: CASSFNSGEKLFF.